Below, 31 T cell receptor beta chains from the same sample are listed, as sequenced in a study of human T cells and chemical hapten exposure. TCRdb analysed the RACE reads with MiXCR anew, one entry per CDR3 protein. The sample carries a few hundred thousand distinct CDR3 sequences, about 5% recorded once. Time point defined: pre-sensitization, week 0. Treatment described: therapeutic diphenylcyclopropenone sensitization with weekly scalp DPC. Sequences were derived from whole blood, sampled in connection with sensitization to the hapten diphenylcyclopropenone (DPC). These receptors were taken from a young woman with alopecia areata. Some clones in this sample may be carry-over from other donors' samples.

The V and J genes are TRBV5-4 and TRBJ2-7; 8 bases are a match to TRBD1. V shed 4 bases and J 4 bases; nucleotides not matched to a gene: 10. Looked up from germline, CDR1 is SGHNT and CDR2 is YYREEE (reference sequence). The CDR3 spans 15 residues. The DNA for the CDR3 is TGTGCCAGCAGCCCGGGGACAGGACGGCAGTACGAGCAGTACTTC. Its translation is CASSPGTGRQYEQYF.

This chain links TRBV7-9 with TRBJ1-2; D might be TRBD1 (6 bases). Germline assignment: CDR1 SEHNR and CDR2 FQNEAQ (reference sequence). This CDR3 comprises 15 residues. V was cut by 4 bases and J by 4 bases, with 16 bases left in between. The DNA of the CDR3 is TGTGCCAGCAGCTCAACAATGGAGGGGGGCTATGGCTACACCTTC. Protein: CASSSTMEGGYGYTF.

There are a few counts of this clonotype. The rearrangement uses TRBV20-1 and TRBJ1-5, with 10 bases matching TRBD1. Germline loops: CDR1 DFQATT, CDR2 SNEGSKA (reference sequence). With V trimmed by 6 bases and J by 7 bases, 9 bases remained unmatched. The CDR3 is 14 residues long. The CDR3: CSATGQGEGQPQHF. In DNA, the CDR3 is TGCAGTGCGACCGGACAGGGGGAAGGACAGCCCCAGCATTTT.

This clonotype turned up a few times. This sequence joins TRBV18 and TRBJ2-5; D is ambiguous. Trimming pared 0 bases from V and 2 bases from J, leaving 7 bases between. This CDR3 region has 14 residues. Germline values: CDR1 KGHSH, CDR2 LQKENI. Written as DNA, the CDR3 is TGTGCCAGCTCACCACCGACAAGACAAGAGACCCAGTACTTC. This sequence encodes CASSPPTRQETQYF.

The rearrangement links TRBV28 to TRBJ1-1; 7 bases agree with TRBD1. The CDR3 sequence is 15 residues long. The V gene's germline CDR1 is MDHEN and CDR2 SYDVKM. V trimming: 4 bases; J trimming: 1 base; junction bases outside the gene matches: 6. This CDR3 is CASSSGTAKNTEAFF. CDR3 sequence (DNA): TGTGCCAGCAGTTCCGGGACAGCCAAGAACACTGAAGCTTTCTTT.

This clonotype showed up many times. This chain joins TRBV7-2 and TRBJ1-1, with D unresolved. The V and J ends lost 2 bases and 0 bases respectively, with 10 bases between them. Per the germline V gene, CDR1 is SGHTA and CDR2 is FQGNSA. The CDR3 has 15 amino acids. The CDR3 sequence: CASSLTEIMNTEAFF. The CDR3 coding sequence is TGTGCCAGCAGCTTAACCGAGATCATGAACACTGAAGCTTTCTTT.

As DNA, the CDR3 is TGCGCCAGCTCGGATCGAGGGGCCTCTGGAAACACCATATATTTT. Amino acids: CASSDRGASGNTIYF. The chain uses TRBV5-1 and TRBJ1-3, with a possible D match to TRBD1 (5 bases). The V gene lost 7 bases and the J gene lost 0 bases, with 14 bases spanning the gap. The CDR3 is made up of 15 amino acids. The germline gives CDR1 SGHRS, CDR2 YFSETQ. The full variable domain, with the rest looked up from reference TRBV5-1 and TRBJ1-3, is KAGVTQTPRYLIKTRGQQVTLSCSPISGHRSVSWYQQTPGQGLQFLFEYFSETQRNKGNFPGRFSGRQFSNSRSEMNVSTLELGDSALYLCASSDRGASGNTIYFGEGSWLTVV.

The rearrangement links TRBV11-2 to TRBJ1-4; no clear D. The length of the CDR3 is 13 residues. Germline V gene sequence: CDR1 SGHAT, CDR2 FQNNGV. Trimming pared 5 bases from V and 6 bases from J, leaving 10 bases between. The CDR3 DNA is TGTGCCAGCAGCCGTCCCAATGATGAAAAACTGTTTTTT. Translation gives CASSRPNDEKLFF.

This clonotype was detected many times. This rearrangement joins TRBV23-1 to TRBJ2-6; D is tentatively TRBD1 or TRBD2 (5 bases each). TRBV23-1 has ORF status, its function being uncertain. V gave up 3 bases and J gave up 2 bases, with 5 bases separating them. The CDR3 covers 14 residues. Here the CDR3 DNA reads TGCGCCAGCAGTCAGGGGGCTGGGGCCAACGTCCTGACTTTC. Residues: CASSQGAGANVLTF.

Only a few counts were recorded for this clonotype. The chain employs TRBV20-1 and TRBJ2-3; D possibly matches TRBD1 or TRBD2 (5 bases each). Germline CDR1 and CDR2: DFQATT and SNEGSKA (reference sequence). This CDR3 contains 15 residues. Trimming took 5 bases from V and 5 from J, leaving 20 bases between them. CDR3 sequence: CSAYSPGGGRDTQYF. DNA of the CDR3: TGCAGTGCTTACTCCCCCGGTGGGGGTCGAGATACGCAGTATTTT.

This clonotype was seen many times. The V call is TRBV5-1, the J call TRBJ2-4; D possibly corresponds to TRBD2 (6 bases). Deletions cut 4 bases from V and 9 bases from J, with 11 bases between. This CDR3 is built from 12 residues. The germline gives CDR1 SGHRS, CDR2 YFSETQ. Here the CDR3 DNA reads TGCGCCAGCAGCCGGGGGTACGGCATTCAGTACTTC. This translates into CASSRGYGIQYF.

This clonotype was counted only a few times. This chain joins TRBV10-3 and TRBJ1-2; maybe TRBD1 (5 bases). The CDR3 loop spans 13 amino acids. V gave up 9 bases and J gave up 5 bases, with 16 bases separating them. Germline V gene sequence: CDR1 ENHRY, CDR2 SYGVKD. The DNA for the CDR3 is TGTGCCATTGGGACTCTGGGGGAGTATGGCTACACCTTC. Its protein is CAIGTLGEYGYTF.

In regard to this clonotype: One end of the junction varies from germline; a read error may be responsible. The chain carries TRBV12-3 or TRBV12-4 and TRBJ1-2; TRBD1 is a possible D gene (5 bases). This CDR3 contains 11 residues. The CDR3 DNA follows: TGTGCCAGCAGTAAACGGTTCCGGGGGGACTTC. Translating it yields CASSKRFRGDF.

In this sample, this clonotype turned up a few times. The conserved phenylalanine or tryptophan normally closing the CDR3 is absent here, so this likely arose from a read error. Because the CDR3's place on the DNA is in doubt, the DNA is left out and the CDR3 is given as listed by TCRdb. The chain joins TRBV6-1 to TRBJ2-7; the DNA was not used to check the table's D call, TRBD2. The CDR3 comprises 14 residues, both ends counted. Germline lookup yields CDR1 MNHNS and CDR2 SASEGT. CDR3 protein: CASSQIPGLAGGPN.

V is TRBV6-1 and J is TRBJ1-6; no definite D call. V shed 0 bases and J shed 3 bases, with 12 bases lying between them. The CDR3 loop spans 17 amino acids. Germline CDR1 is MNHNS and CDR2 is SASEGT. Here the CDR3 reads CASSEAGMYGYNSPLHF. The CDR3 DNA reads TGTGCCAGCAGTGAAGCGGGGATGTATGGCTATAATTCACCCCTCCACTTT.

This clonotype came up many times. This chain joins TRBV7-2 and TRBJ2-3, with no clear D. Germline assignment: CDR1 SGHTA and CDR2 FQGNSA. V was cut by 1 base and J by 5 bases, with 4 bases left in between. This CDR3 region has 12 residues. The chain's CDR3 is CASSLVQDTQYF. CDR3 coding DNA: TGTGCCAGCAGCTTAGTTCAAGATACGCAGTATTTT.

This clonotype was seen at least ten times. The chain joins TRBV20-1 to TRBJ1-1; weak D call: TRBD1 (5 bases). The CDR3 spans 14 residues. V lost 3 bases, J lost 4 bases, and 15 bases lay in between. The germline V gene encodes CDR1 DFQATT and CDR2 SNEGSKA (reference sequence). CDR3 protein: CSASFMTGGTEAFF. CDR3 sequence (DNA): TGCAGTGCTAGTTTTATGACGGGGGGCACTGAAGCTTTCTTT.

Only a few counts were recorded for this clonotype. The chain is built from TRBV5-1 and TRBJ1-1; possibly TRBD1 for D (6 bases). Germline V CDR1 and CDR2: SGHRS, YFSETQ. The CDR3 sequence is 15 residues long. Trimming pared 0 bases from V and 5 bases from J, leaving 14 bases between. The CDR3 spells CASSLGAGQGTEAFF. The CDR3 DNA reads TGCGCCAGCAGCTTGGGAGCAGGTCAGGGGACTGAAGCTTTCTTT.

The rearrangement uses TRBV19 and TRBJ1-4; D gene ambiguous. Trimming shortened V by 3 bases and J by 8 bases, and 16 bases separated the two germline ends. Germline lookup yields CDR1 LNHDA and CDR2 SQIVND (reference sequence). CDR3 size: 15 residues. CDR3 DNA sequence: TGTGCCAGTAGTATCATGCGTCGCCCCGGCGAAAAACTGTTTTTT. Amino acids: CASSIMRRPGEKLFF. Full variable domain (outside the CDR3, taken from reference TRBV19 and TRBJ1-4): DGGITQSPKYLFRKEGQNVTLSCEQNLNHDAMYWYRQDPGQGLRLIYYSQIVNDFQKGDIAEGYSVSREKKESFPLTVTSAQKNPTAFYLCASSIMRRPGEKLFFGSGTQLSVL.

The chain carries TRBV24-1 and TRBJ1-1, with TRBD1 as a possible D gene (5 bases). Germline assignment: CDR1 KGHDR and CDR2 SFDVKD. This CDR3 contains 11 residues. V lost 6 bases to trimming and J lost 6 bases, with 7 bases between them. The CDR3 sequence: CATSLGAEAFF. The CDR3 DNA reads TGTGCCACCAGTTTAGGGGCTGAAGCTTTCTTT.

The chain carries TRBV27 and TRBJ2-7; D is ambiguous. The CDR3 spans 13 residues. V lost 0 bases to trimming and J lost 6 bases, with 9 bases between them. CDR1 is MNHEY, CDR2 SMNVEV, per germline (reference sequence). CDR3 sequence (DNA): TGTGCCAGCAGTTTATCGAGGTTGGCCGAGCAGTACTTC. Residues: CASSLSRLAEQYF.

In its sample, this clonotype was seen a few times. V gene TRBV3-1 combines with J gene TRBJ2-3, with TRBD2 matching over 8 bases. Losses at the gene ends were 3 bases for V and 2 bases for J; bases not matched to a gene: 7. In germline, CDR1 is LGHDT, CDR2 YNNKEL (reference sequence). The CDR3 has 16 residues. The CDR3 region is CASSQVAGSPTDTQYF. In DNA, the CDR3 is TGTGCCAGCAGCCAGGTAGCGGGATCCCCCACAGATACGCAGTATTTT.

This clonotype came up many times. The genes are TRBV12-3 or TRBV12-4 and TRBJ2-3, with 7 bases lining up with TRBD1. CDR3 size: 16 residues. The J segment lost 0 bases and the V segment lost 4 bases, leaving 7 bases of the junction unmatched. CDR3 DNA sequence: TGTGCCAGCAGTTGGGGGTTACAGGGGAGCACAGATACGCAGTATTTT. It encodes CASSWGLQGSTDTQYF.

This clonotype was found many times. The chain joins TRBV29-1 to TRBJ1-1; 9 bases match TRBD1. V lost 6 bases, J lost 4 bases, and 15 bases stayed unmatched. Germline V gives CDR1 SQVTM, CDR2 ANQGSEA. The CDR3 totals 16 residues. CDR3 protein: CSVPGTGSAMTTEAFF. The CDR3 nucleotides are TGCAGCGTGCCCGGGACAGGGAGTGCCATGACCACTGAAGCTTTCTTT.

The CDR3 sequence is CAILGDSFYYGYTF. The CDR3 DNA sequence: TGTGCCATTCTGGGGGACAGCTTCTACTATGGCTACACCTTC. This chain links TRBV10-3 with TRBJ1-2; 7 positions agree with TRBD1. V dropped 9 bases and J dropped 3; count of bases not matched to a gene: 10. In germline, CDR1 is ENHRY, CDR2 SYGVKD. The CDR3 is 14 residues long.

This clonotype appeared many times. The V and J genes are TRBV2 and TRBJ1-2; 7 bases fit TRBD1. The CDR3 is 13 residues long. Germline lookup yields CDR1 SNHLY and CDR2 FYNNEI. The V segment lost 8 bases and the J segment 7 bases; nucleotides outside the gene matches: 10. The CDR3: CASRQGSLPGYTF. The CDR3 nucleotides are TGTGCCAGCCGACAGGGATCTCTACCTGGCTACACCTTC.

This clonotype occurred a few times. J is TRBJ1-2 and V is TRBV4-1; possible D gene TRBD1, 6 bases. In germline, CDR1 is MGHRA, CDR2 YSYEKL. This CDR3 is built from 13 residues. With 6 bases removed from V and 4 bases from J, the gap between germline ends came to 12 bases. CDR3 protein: CASRFAGVYGYTF. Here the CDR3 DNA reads TGCGCCAGCAGATTTGCAGGGGTCTATGGCTACACCTTC.

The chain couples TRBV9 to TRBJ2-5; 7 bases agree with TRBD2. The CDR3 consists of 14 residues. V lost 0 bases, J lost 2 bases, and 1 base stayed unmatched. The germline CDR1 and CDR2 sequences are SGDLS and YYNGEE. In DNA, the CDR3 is TGTGCCAGCAGCGTAGGAGCGGGGCAAGAGACCCAGTACTTC. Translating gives CASSVGAGQETQYF. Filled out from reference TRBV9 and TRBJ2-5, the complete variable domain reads DSGVTQTPKHLITATGQRVTLRCSPRSGDLSVYWYQQSLDQGLQFLIQYYNGEERAKGNILERFSAQQFPDLHSELNLSSLELGDSALYFCASSVGAGQETQYFGPGTRLLVL.

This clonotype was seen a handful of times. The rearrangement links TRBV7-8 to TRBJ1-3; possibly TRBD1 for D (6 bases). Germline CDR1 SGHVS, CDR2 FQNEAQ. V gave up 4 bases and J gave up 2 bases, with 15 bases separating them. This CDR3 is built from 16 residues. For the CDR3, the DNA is TGTGCCAGCAGCTCCTTCGGGGGGCGGGCTGGAAACACCATATATTTT. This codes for CASSSFGGRAGNTIYF.

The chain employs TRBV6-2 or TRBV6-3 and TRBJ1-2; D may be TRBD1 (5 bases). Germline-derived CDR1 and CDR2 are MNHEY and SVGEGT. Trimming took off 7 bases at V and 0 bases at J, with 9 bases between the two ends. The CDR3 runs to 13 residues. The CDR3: CASNRGPNYGYTF. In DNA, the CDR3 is TGTGCCAGCAACCGGGGACCTAACTATGGCTACACCTTC.

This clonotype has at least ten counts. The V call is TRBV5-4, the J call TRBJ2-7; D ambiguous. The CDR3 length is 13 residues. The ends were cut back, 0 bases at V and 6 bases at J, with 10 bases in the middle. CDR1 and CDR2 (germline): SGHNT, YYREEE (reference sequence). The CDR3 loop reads CASSLDRLGEQYF. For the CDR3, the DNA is TGTGCCAGCAGCTTGGATAGGTTGGGCGAGCAGTACTTC.